This T cell receptor (beta chain) was recovered during a study of cytomegalovirus exposure and HLA in healthy donors. Germline assignment: CDR1 SSHAT and CDR2 FNYEAQ (reference sequence). This CDR3 is built from 17 residues. The primer mix had 60 Vbeta and 13 Jbeta primers. Data came from immunoSEQ multiplex PCR; TCRdb stores just in-frame clones and leaves some out. The sample records around 150,000 clones, around 77% being singletons. The study, taken as a whole, reports: Researchers catalogued 160 or so TCR beta chains as cytomegalovirus-associated.

A remark on this clone: Its cognate antigen is unknown. The junction departs from germline at one end; a sequencing error may be responsible.

What was sequenced was PBMCs. The clonotype originates from a man aged 25-40 years in good health and CMV-seronegative. The J gene is TRBJ2-1, the V gene TRBV7-7, with 8 nucleotides matching TRBD1. Here the CDR3 reads CASSRVLGTGSYNEQFF. Written as DNA, the CDR3 is TGTGCTAGCAGCCGGGTTCTGGGGACAGGCTCCTACAATGAGCAGTTCTTC.